This passage covers 20 T cell receptor beta chains from one sample sequenced in a study of T cell repertoires in cytomegalovirus infection. TCRdb passed the reads through MiXCR, listing each CDR3 protein once. The sample yields around 430,000 distinct CDR3 sequences, 42% seen once. Their target antigens are unknown. The sample here was cultured PBMCs, taken from culture after CMV antigen stimulation. The receptors were gathered from a human donor in good health (CMV status not recorded). Some clones in this sample may be carry-over from other donors' samples.

The genes are TRBV12-3 or TRBV12-4 and TRBJ2-1, with TRBD1 as a possible D gene (6 bases). There are 14 residues in the CDR3. The germline V and J ends were trimmed by 7 bases and 1 base, with 11 bases remaining between them. The CDR3 DNA sequence: TGTGCCAGCATCCCGACAGGTTCCTACAATGAGCAGTTCTTC. Protein product: CASIPTGSYNEQFF.

This sequence joins TRBV6-6 and TRBJ1-1; D unresolved. V lost 6 bases to trimming and J lost 4 bases, with 12 bases between them. The CDR3 has 13 amino acids. CDR1 and CDR2 from the germline V gene are MNHNY and SVGAGI (reference sequence). The CDR3 coding sequence is TGTGCCAGCAGGGACTCTGCGGGCACTGAAGCTTTCTTT. The encoded protein is CASRDSAGTEAFF.

This chain uses TRBV6-5 with TRBJ2-1; TRBD2 agrees at 8 bases. This CDR3 is 14 amino acids long. CDR1 is MNHEY, CDR2 SVGAGI, per germline. The junction had 5 bases not matched to a gene; V was cut back by 6 bases and J by 4 bases. The CDR3 loop reads CASRSGSRYNEQFF. The CDR3 DNA reads as TGTGCCAGCAGGAGCGGGAGTAGATACAATGAGCAGTTCTTC.

V gene TRBV7-6 combines with J gene TRBJ1-1, with no clear D. Germline assignment: CDR1 SGHVS and CDR2 FNYEAQ. The CDR3 spans 14 residues. Trimming took 1 base from V and 4 from J, leaving 10 bases between them. The CDR3 region is CASSLGRAPTEAFF. The CDR3 DNA is TGTGCCAGCAGCTTAGGAAGGGCCCCCACTGAAGCTTTCTTT.

This sequence joins TRBV12-3 or TRBV12-4 and TRBJ2-5; 10 bases agree with TRBD2. V was pared by 5 bases and J by 4 bases, with 4 bases of the junction left unmatched. The CDR3 totals 14 residues. The CDR3 loop is CASSTIAGGETQYF. In DNA form, the CDR3 reads TGTGCCAGCAGTACTATAGCGGGAGGAGAGACCCAGTACTTC.

This clonotype showed up just a few times. This rearrangement joins TRBV12-3 or TRBV12-4 to TRBJ2-7; D remains ambiguous. Between the trimmed V and J ends, which lost 5 bases and 1 base, there was a span of 9 bases. The CDR3 is 13 residues long. This chain's CDR3 is CASSRTDSYEQYF. CDR3 nucleotide sequence: TGTGCCAGCAGTCGGACGGATTCCTACGAGCAGTACTTC.

The chain links TRBV6-1 to TRBJ2-7, with D hard to call. The V gene lost 2 bases and the J gene lost 7 bases, with 9 bases spanning the gap. CDR1 and CDR2 (germline): MNHNS, SASEGT. The CDR3 extends over 12 amino acids. The chain's CDR3 is CASSELLGEQYF. CDR3 coding DNA: TGTGCCAGCAGTGAATTACTGGGGGAGCAGTACTTC.

In this sample, this clonotype turned up a few times. The gene calls are TRBV7-2 and TRBJ2-3, with TRBD2 matching 11 bases. CDR1 SGHTA and CDR2 FQGNSA come from the germline V gene. V lost 5 bases and J lost 4; bases outside the gene matches: 8. There are 16 residues in the CDR3. The CDR3 bases are TGTGCCAGCAGCACACTAGCGGGGGATTCGGCAGATACGCAGTATTTT. This translates into CASSTLAGDSADTQYF.

CDR3 sequence: CASSPHPSSRLNSPLHF. In nucleotides, the CDR3 is TGTGCCAGCAGCCCCCACCCCTCTTCACGCCTTAATTCACCCCTCCACTTT. This chain connects TRBV5-5 to TRBJ1-6; no definite D call. Germline-derived CDR1 and CDR2 are SGHKS and YYEKEE (reference sequence). V dropped 4 bases and J dropped 6 bases, with 20 bases sitting between them. The CDR3 has 17 residues.

The genes are TRBV7-8 and TRBJ2-5, with a possible D match to TRBD2 (6 bases). Germline V lookup: CDR1 SGHVS, CDR2 FQNEAQ. Between the trimmed V and J ends, which lost 0 bases and 4 bases, there was a span of 12 bases. The CDR3 is 15 residues long. CDR3 sequence (DNA): TGTGCCAGCAGCTTAGCGCGGGCTAGCGTAGAGACCCAGTACTTC. Translation gives CASSLARASVETQYF.

This clonotype was detected only once. The V gene is TRBV4-1, the J gene TRBJ2-1; D not resolved. The CDR3 sequence is 15 residues long. CDR1 is MGHRA and CDR2 is YSYEKL in the germline V gene. Trimming removed 0 bases at V and 4 bases at J, with 10 bases between. The DNA of the CDR3 is TGCGCCAGCAGCCAAGAGGCTAGGGAATACAATGAGCAGTTCTTC. Translation: CASSQEAREYNEQFF.

V is TRBV19 and J is TRBJ2-2; D gene unclear. Germline CDR1 is LNHDA and CDR2 is SQIVND (reference sequence). Trimming shortened V by 8 bases and J by 3 bases, and 10 bases separated the two germline ends. The length of the CDR3 is 13 residues. DNA of the CDR3: TGTGCCAGTCGATACATAGACACCGGGGAGCTGTTTTTT. Protein sequence: CASRYIDTGELFF.

As to this clonotype: A much larger clone sits a single nucleotide away, making a read error possible. The genes are TRBV7-2 and TRBJ2-3; D unclear. The CDR3 length is 13 residues. CDR1 SGHTA and CDR2 FQGNSA come from the germline V gene. Trimming left V 3 bases short and J 0 bases short, with 4 bases between. CDR3 sequence: CASSFYSTDTQYF. CDR3 DNA sequence: TGTGCCAGCAGCTTTTATAGCACAGATACGCAGTATTTT.

This clonotype has more than one count but fewer than ten. This CDR3 is CASSLVWDANLGYTF. For the CDR3, the DNA is TGTGCCAGCAGCTTAGTCTGGGACGCAAATCTTGGCTACACCTTC. The chain has TRBV7-9 and TRBJ1-2; TRBD1 is a possible D gene (5 bases). Per the germline V gene, CDR1 is SEHNR and CDR2 is FQNEAQ (reference sequence). The CDR3 is made up of 15 amino acids. Trimming took 1 base from V and 7 from J, leaving 16 bases between them.

This clonotype was detected ten times or more. The genes are TRBV7-2 and TRBJ2-7; a possible D gene is TRBD1 (5 bases). Germline values: CDR1 SGHTA, CDR2 FQGNSA. V lost 1 base, J lost 6 bases, and 16 bases lay in between. CDR3 length equals 15 residues. The CDR3, as DNA: TGTGCCAGCAGCTTAGGGGGCCAGGGCACCTCCGAGCAGTACTTC. Encoded protein: CASSLGGQGTSEQYF.

This chain links TRBV7-9 with TRBJ1-1, with D possibly TRBD1 on 6 matching bases. This CDR3 is built from 14 residues. Germline V gives CDR1 SEHNR, CDR2 FQNEAQ (reference sequence). V lost 3 bases and J 10 bases, leaving 18 bases between the germline ends. The DNA of the CDR3 is TGTGCCAGCAGCTTGAGACAGGTTGGGCGAGGAGCTTTCTTT. Amino acids: CASSLRQVGRGAFF.

This clonotype was seen more than once but under ten times. The V and J genes are TRBV7-8 and TRBJ2-2, with unresolved D. Trimming shortened V by 8 bases and J by 6 bases, and 7 bases separated the two germline ends. Germline V CDR1 and CDR2: SGHVS, FQNEAQ. This CDR3 contains 11 residues. CDR3 sequence reads: CASLRAGELFF. CDR3 DNA: TGTGCCAGCCTCCGGGCCGGGGAGCTGTTTTTT.

V and J are TRBV19 and TRBJ2-1; 9 bases map to TRBD2. J gave up 3 bases and V 5 bases, and 17 bases lay outside the gene matches. CDR1 is LNHDA and CDR2 is SQIVND in the germline V gene (reference sequence). The CDR3 spans 19 residues. This chain's CDR3 is CASSPGQLAGAQSYNEQFF. The CDR3 DNA follows: TGTGCCAGTAGTCCAGGGCAATTAGCGGGGGCACAGAGCTACAATGAGCAGTTCTTC.

This clonotype was counted at least ten times. This chain uses TRBV12-3 or TRBV12-4 with TRBJ2-5; D remains ambiguous. The CDR3 has 13 amino acids. Trimming took off 1 base at V and 2 bases at J, with 5 bases between the two ends. The CDR3 coding sequence is TGTGCCAGCAGTTTAGATTCGCAAGAGACCCAGTACTTC. This encodes CASSLDSQETQYF.

In this sample, this clonotype turned up a few times. This chain links TRBV11-2 with TRBJ2-2; a possible D gene is TRBD2 (5 bases). CDR3 length: 16 residues. Trimming cost V 2 bases and J 8 bases, with 18 bases left between them. CDR1 is SGHAT, CDR2 FQNNGV, per germline. CDR3 protein: CASSLMGALPVGELFF. The CDR3, as DNA: TGTGCCAGCAGCTTAATGGGAGCCTTACCGGTTGGGGAGCTGTTTTTT.